This T cell receptor (beta chain) was captured by sequencing in a study of OX40 agonist ivuxolimab in advanced cancers. Study summary: With a range of roughly 20 to 80, age averaged roughly 60 years, and 65% to 85% were male.

Assay used: immunoSEQ multiplex PCR; TCRdb lists only in-frame clones, some missing. The sample carries 78,000 or so clones, 88% recorded once. This CDR3 has 12 amino acids. The germline gives CDR1 WSHSY, CDR2 SAAADI. V lost 11 bases to trimming and J lost 5 bases; unmatched junction nucleotides: 4. The count of this clone is one. The source is an adult with an advanced solid tumor such as melanoma, head and neck, liver or kidney cancer. This rearrangement joins TRBV10-2 to TRBJ1-4; 8 nucleotides match TRBD1. The sequencing here drew on CD4+ or CD8+ T cells sorted from blood, taken in a trial of the OX40 agonist ivuxolimab. This chain's CDR3 is CAVTGENEKLFF. CDR3 nucleotides: TGCGCCGTGACAGGGGAGAATGAAAAACTGTTTTTT.